This T cell receptor beta chain was observed in a study of T cells in tuberculosis. The overall study: This South African cohort compared adolescents with or without latent tuberculosis against adults with active tuberculosis.

Regarding time point: new active TB diagnosis, blood taken before or within 7 days of starting treatment. V was cut by 5 bases and J by 2 bases, with 10 bases left in between. Germline CDR1 is SEHNR and CDR2 is FQNEAQ (reference sequence). There are 14 residues in the CDR3. Method: immunoSEQ multiplex PCR; TCRdb's copy keeps in-frame clones and lacks some. The table includes some 40,000 clones, roughly 94% detected once. The material was PBMCs, obtained at tuberculosis diagnosis. The V and J genes are TRBV7-9 and TRBJ1-3, with a possible D match to TRBD1 (6 bases). This sequence was found in an adult with tuberculosis. The CDR3 reads CASSAQGTGNTIYF. In DNA form, the CDR3 reads TGTGCCAGCAGCGCCCAGGGGACTGGAAACACCATATATTTT. The whole variable domain, remainder taken from reference TRBV7-9 and TRBJ1-3, is DTGVSQNPRHKITKRGQNVTFRCDPISEHNRLYWYRQTLGQGPEFLTYFQNEAQLEKSRLLSDRFSAERPKGSFSTLEIQRTEQGDSAMYLCASSAQGTGNTIYFGEGSWLTVV.